Below, 13 T cell receptor beta chains from the same sample are listed, as sequenced in a study of T cell responses to AZD1222 COVID-19 vaccine. Only in-frame clones appear in the TCRdb table, and some are missing; sequencing was by immunoSEQ multiplex PCR. This repertoire shows 200,000 or so clones, 85% to 90% found once; its top ten account for about 6%. The sequencing used peripheral blood, collected on day 0 of AZD1222 vaccination. Every receptor here comes from an adult in good health.

The chain recombines TRBV12-5 with TRBJ2-1; 13 positions match TRBD2. CDR1 LGHNT and CDR2 FRNRAP come from the germline V gene. CDR3 length: 18 residues. J lost 8 bases, V lost 5 bases, and 15 bases had no gene match. Written as DNA, the CDR3 is TGTGCTAGTGGTCCGGGACGGAGGACTAGCGGGAGTGAGGATGAGCAGTTCTTC. Protein product: CASGPGRRTSGSEDEQFF. The full variable domain, in which reference TRBV12-5 and TRBJ2-1 provide the parts outside the CDR3, is DARVTQTPRHKVTEMGQEVTMRCQPILGHNTVFWYRQTMMQGLELLAYFRNRAPLDDSGMPKDRFSAEMPDATLATLKIQPSEPRDSAVYFCASGPGRRTSGSEDEQFFGPGTRLTVL.

This chain uses TRBV27 with TRBJ2-3; 9 bases line up with TRBD1. The CDR3 extends over 15 amino acids. Looked up from germline, CDR1 is MNHEY and CDR2 is SMNVEV (reference sequence). The V segment lost 4 bases and the J segment 5 bases; nucleotides outside the gene matches: 7. The CDR3: CASSSLGQGVDTQYF. In nucleotides, the CDR3 is TGTGCCAGCAGTTCATTGGGACAGGGAGTAGATACGCAGTATTTT.

The chain joins TRBV3-1 (or the pseudogene TRBV3-2) to TRBJ1-3; perhaps TRBD1 as D (5 bases). With 0 bases removed from V and 3 bases from J, the gap between germline ends came to 15 bases. The CDR3 spans 17 residues. Germline CDR1 reads LGHDT; CDR2 reads YNNKEL (reference sequence). The CDR3 sequence: CASSQDIGALGGNTIYF. In DNA form, the CDR3 reads TGTGCCAGCAGCCAAGATATAGGGGCCTTAGGTGGAAACACCATATATTTT.

J is TRBJ1-2 and V is TRBV7-9; D is ambiguous. This CDR3 region has 13 residues. Germline V gene sequence: CDR1 SEHNR, CDR2 FQNEAQ (reference sequence). V was shortened by 3 bases and J by 4 bases, with 9 bases between the two germline ends. Here the CDR3 reads CASSLVQSYGYTF. Here the CDR3 DNA reads TGTGCCAGCAGCTTGGTACAAAGCTATGGCTACACCTTC.

V usage is TRBV27 and J usage is TRBJ1-4; D gene ambiguous. The CDR3 is 13 residues long. V lost 6 bases and J 0 bases, leaving 5 bases between the germline ends. Germline loops: CDR1 MNHEY, CDR2 SMNVEV (reference sequence). The CDR3 coding sequence is TGTGCCAGCAGGTCGGCAACTAATGAAAAACTGTTTTTT. This encodes CASRSATNEKLFF.

V usage is TRBV3-1 (or the pseudogene TRBV3-2) and J usage is TRBJ2-7; 12 positions match TRBD2. The V gene's germline CDR1 is LGHDT and CDR2 YNNKEL (reference sequence). The CDR3 covers 18 residues. Unmatched junction bases numbered 12, after V lost 4 bases and J lost 2 bases. CDR3 nucleotide sequence: TGTGCCAGCAGCCCAGCGGGGCTAGCGGGAGGGTGGACCTACGAGCAGTACTTC. As protein: CASSPAGLAGGWTYEQYF.

This chain uses TRBV18 with TRBJ2-7; a possible D gene is TRBD2 (6 bases). Germline V CDR1 and CDR2: KGHSH, LQKENI. The V end was cut by 2 bases, the J end by 2 bases, with 10 bases between. The CDR3 consists of 14 residues. The CDR3 here is CASSPSSGAYEQYF. DNA for the CDR3: TGTGCCAGCTCACCAAGTTCGGGGGCCTACGAGCAGTACTTC.

A single count supports this clone. The chain joins TRBV6-5 to TRBJ2-7; no clear D gene. Trimming took off 0 bases at V and 3 bases at J, with 6 bases between the two ends. Germline CDR1 MNHEY, CDR2 SVGAGI. The CDR3 contains 13 residues. This CDR3 is CASSYSGIYEQYF. DNA of the CDR3: TGTGCCAGCAGTTACTCAGGAATCTACGAGCAGTACTTC.

V is TRBV28 and J is TRBJ1-5; weak D call: TRBD1 (5 bases). Trimming left V 8 bases short and J 3 bases short, with 14 bases between. Germline CDR1 and CDR2: MDHEN and SYDVKM. This CDR3 comprises 14 residues. The CDR3 DNA is TGTGCCAGCCGGAGAGGGACCCTCAATCAGCCCCAGCATTTT. Translated: CASRRGTLNQPQHF.

J is TRBJ2-1 and V is TRBV28; 7 bases fit TRBD1. CDR1 MDHEN and CDR2 SYDVKM come from the germline V gene. V lost 8 bases to trimming and J lost 4 bases; unmatched junction nucleotides: 8. There are 14 residues in the CDR3. This chain's CDR3 is CASEQGRNYNEQFF. In DNA form, the CDR3 reads TGTGCCAGCGAACAGGGGAGAAATTACAATGAGCAGTTCTTC. Complete variable domain (other parts from reference TRBV28 and TRBJ2-1): DVKVTQSSRYLVKRTGEKVFLECVQDMDHENMFWYRQDPGLGLRLIYFSYDVKMKEKGDIPEGYSVSREKKERFSLILESASTNQTSMYLCASEQGRNYNEQFFGPGTRLTVL.

This chain uses TRBV2 with TRBJ2-1; possible D gene TRBD2, 6 bases. Germline V CDR1 and CDR2: SNHLY, FYNNEI. The CDR3 sequence is 18 residues long. V was cut by 5 bases and J by 1 base, with 21 bases left in between. This CDR3 is CASSPRGGELISYNEQFF. CDR3 nucleotides: TGTGCCAGCAGTCCCCGGGGCGGGGAACTAATTTCCTACAATGAGCAGTTCTTC.

V gene TRBV5-1 combines with J gene TRBJ1-2; D uncertain. CDR3 length: 14 residues. V was cut by 0 bases and J by 0 bases, with 6 bases left in between. Germline CDR1 and CDR2: SGHRS and YFSETQ. The CDR3 bases are TGCGCCAGCAGCTTGGCGTCCCCTAACTATGGCTACACCTTC. Its protein is CASSLASPNYGYTF.

The table lists this clone with a count of one. This chain uses TRBV3-1 (or the pseudogene TRBV3-2) with TRBJ2-2, with 9 bases that match TRBD1. CDR1 is LGHDT and CDR2 is YNNKEL in the germline V gene (reference sequence). The CDR3 loop spans 16 amino acids. Trimming at V came to 5 bases and at J to 4 bases, leaving 8 bases not matched to a gene. This chain's CDR3 is CASSTTGGSGTGELFF. CDR3 DNA sequence: TGTGCCAGCAGCACCACAGGGGGCTCTGGCACCGGGGAGCTGTTTTTT.